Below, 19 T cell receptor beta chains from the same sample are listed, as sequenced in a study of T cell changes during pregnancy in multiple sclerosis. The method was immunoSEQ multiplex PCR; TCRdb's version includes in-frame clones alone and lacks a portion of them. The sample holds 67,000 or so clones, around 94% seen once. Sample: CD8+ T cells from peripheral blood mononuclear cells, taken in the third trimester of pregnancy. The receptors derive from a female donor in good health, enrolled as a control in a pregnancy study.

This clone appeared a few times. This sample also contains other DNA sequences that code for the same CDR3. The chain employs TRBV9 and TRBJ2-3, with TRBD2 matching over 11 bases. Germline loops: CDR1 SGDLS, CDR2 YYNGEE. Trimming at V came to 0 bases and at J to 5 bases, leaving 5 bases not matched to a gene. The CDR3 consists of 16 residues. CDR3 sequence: CASSVALAGGGDTQYF. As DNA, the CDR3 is TGTGCCAGCAGCGTAGCCCTAGCGGGGGGTGGAGATACGCAGTATTTT.

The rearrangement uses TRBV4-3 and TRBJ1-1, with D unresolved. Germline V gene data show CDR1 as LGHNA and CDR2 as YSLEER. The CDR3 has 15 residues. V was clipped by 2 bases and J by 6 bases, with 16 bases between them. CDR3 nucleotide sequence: TGCGCCAGCAGCCAAATTTTGGCGGGTAAGGCTGAAGCTTTCTTT. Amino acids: CASSQILAGKAEAFF.

The CDR3 sequence: CASSERGDTDTQYF. CDR3 nucleotide sequence: TGTGCCAGCAGTGAGCGGGGGGACACAGATACGCAGTATTTT. The genes are TRBV6-1 and TRBJ2-3, with TRBD2 matching 8 bases. The trim removed 3 bases at V and 2 bases at J, leaving 1 base unmatched. The CDR3 has 14 amino acids. The germline V gene has CDR1 MNHNS and CDR2 SASEGT.

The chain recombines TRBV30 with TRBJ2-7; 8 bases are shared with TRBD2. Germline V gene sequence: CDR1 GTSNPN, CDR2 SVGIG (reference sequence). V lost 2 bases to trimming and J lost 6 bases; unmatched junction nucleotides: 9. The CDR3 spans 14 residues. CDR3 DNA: TGTGCCTGGAGTCTTGACGGGGGGGCCGTCGAGCAGTACTTC. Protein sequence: CAWSLDGGAVEQYF.

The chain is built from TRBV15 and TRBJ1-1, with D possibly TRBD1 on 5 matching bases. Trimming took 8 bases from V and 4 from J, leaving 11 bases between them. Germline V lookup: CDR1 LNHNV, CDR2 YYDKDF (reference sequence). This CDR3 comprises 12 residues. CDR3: CATRKGFTEAFF. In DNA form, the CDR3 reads TGTGCCACCCGGAAGGGGTTCACTGAAGCTTTCTTT.

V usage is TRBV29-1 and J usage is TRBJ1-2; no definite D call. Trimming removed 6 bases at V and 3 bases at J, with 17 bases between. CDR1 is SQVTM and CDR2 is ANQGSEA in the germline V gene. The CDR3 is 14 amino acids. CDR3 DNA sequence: TGCAGCGTCCCCAGGACGGAGGTCGACTATGGCTACACCTTC. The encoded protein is CSVPRTEVDYGYTF.

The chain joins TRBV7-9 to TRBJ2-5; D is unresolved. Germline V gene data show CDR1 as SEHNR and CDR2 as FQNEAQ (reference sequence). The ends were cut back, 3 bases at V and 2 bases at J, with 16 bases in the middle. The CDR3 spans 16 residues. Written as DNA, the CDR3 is TGTGCCAGCAGCTTCCCCTCGTGGGCCCCGCAAGAGACCCAGTACTTC. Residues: CASSFPSWAPQETQYF. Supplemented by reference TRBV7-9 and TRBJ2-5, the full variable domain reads DTGVSQNPRHKITKRGQNVTFRCDPISEHNRLYWYRQTLGQGPEFLTYFQNEAQLEKSRLLSDRFSAERPKGSFSTLEIQRTEQGDSAMYLCASSFPSWAPQETQYFGPGTRLLVL.

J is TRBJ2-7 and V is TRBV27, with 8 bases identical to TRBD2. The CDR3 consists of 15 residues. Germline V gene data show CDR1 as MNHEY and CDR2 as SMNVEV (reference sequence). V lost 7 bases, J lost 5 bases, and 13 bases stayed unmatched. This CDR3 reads CASTPPGGRIDEQYF. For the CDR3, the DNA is TGTGCCAGCACCCCTCCGGGAGGGCGTATCGACGAGCAGTACTTC.

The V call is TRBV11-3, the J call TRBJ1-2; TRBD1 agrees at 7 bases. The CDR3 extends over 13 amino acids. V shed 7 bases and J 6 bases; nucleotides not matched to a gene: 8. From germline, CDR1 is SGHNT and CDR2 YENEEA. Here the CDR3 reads CASKSDREHGYTF. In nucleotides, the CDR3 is TGTGCCAGCAAGTCCGACAGGGAACATGGCTACACCTTC. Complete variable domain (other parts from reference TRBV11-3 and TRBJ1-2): EAGVVQSPRYKIIEKKQPVAFWCNPISGHNTLYWYLQNLGQGPELLIRYENEEAVDDSQLPKDRFSAERLKGVDSTLKIQPAELGDSAVYLCASKSDREHGYTFGSGTRLTVV.

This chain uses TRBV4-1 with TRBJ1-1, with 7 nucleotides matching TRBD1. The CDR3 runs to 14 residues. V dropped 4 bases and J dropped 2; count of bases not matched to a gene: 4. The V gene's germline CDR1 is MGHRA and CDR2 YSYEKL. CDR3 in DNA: TGCGCCAGCAGCCCAAACAGGGGAAACACTGAAGCTTTCTTT. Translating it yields CASSPNRGNTEAFF.

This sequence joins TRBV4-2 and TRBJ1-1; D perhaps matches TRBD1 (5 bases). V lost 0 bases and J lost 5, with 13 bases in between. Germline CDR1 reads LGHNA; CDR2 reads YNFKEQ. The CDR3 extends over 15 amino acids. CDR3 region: CASSQDIGGGTEAFF. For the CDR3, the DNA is TGTGCCAGCAGCCAAGATATCGGGGGGGGGACTGAAGCTTTCTTT.

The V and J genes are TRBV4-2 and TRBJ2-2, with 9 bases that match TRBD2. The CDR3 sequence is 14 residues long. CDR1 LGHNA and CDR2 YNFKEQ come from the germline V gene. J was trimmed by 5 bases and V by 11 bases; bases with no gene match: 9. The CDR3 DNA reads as TGTGCCGCCCGGCGGGGGGGAGGGACCGGGGAGCTGTTTTTT. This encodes CAARRGGGTGELFF.

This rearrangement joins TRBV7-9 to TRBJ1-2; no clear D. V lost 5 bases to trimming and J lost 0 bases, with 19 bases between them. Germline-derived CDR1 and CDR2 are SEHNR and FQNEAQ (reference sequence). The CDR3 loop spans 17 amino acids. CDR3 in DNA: TGTGCCAGCAGCCCCGTTCTTGACACCGATACTAACTATGGCTACACCTTC. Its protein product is CASSPVLDTDTNYGYTF. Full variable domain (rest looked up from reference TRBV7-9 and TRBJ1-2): DTGVSQNPRHKITKRGQNVTFRCDPISEHNRLYWYRQTLGQGPEFLTYFQNEAQLEKSRLLSDRFSAERPKGSFSTLEIQRTEQGDSAMYLCASSPVLDTDTNYGYTFGSGTRLTVV.

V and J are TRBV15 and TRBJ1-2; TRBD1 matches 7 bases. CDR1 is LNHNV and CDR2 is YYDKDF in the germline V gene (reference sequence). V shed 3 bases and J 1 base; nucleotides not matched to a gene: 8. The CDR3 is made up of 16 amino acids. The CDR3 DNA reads TGTGCCACCAGCAGGTCCCGGGACAGTGTTAACTATGGCTACACCTTC. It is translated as CATSRSRDSVNYGYTF.

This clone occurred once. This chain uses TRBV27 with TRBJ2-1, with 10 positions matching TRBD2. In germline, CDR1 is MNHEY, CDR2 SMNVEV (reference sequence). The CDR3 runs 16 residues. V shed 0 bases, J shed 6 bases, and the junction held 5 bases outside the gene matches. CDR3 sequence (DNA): TGTGCCAGCAGTTTATCACTAGCGGGGACCTCCAATGAGCAGTTCTTC. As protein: CASSLSLAGTSNEQFF.

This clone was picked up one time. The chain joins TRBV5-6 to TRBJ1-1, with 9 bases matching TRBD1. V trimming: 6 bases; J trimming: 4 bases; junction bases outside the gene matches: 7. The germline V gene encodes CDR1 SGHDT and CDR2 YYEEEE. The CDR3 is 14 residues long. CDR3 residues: CASTYNRGPTEAFF. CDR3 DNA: TGTGCCAGCACCTACAACAGGGGGCCCACTGAAGCTTTCTTT.

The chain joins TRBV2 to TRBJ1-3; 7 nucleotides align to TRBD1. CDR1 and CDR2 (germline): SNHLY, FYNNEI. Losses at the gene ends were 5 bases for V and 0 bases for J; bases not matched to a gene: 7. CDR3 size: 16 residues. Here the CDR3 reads CASSWDSESSGNTIYF. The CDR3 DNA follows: TGTGCCAGCAGTTGGGACAGCGAGAGCTCTGGAAACACCATATATTTT.

The CDR3 spells CASSGQFVAGANQPQHF. In DNA, the CDR3 is TGTGCCAGCAGTGGGCAGTTTGTGGCGGGGGCAAATCAGCCCCAGCATTTT. The V and J genes are TRBV6-1 and TRBJ1-5; D may be TRBD1 (6 bases). The V and J ends lost 4 bases and 4 bases respectively, with 20 bases between them. CDR1 and CDR2 from the germline V gene are MNHNS and SASEGT. This CDR3 is built from 17 residues.

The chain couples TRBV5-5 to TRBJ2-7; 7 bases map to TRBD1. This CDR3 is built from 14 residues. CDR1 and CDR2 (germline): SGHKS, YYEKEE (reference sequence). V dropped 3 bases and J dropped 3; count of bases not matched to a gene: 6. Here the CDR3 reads CASSWDRGLYEQYF. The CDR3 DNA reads TGTGCCAGCAGCTGGGACAGAGGACTCTACGAGCAGTACTTC.